Presented here are 8 T cell receptor beta chains from one specimen sequenced in a study of cytomegalovirus exposure and HLA in healthy donors. The PCR was carried out with 60 Vbeta primers and 13 Jbeta primers. Sequencing was performed with immunoSEQ multiplex PCR; in TCRdb, only in-frame clones are kept and a portion is missing. The sample shows approximately 100,000 clones, more than 75% of them seen only once. Sequences were obtained from PBMCs. These receptors were taken from a woman between 18 and 29 years old in good health and CMV-seropositive.

The V call is TRBV6-1, the J call TRBJ1-1, with D perhaps TRBD1 (6 bases). Germline assignment: CDR1 MNHNS and CDR2 SASEGT. The CDR3 extends over 13 amino acids. The V end lost 6 bases, the J end lost 4 bases, and 12 bases lay between the germline ends. This CDR3 is CASSQQGSTEAFF. The CDR3 region has the DNA TGTGCCAGCAGCCAACAGGGAAGCACTGAAGCTTTCTTT.

The chain employs TRBV10-3 and TRBJ2-7; the match to TRBD1 covers 7 bases. This CDR3 has 14 residues. Germline V gene sequence: CDR1 ENHRY, CDR2 SYGVKD. V lost 6 bases and J lost 7; bases outside the gene matches: 12. In DNA, the CDR3 is TGTGCCATCAGCGACGAGGACAGGCTGGGAGAGCAGTACTTC. This codes for CAISDEDRLGEQYF.

This clone appeared a few times. V is TRBV5-6 and J is TRBJ1-4, with D uncertain. V was pared by 3 bases and J by 5 bases, with 5 bases between. This CDR3 has 12 amino acids. CDR1 and CDR2 from the germline V gene are SGHDT and YYEEEE. The CDR3 loop reads CASSSSNEKLFF. CDR3 bases: TGTGCCAGCAGCTCCTCGAATGAAAAACTGTTTTTT.

The genes are TRBV6-5 and TRBJ2-1; TRBD2 matches at 8 bases. The CDR3 extends over 13 amino acids. J was trimmed by 7 bases and V by 7 bases; bases with no gene match: 6. Germline V gene sequence: CDR1 MNHEY, CDR2 SVGAGI. CDR3: CASISGTRNEQFF. The CDR3 DNA is TGTGCCAGCATCTCCGGGACTAGAAATGAGCAGTTCTTC.

The V gene is TRBV28, the J gene TRBJ1-1; no reliable D call. V lost 3 bases to trimming and J lost 7 bases, with 9 bases between them. Germline CDR1 and CDR2: MDHEN and SYDVKM. The CDR3 totals 12 residues. CDR3 residues: CASSFSGFEAFF. The CDR3 DNA is TGTGCCAGCAGTTTCAGCGGCTTTGAAGCTTTCTTT. Supplemented by reference TRBV28 and TRBJ1-1, the full variable domain reads DVKVTQSSRYLVKRTGEKVFLECVQDMDHENMFWYRQDPGLGLRLIYFSYDVKMKEKGDIPEGYSVSREKKERFSLILESASTNQTSMYLCASSFSGFEAFFGQGTRLTVV.

This chain uses TRBV28 with TRBJ1-1; tentatively, D is TRBD1 (6 bases). Germline lookup yields CDR1 MDHEN and CDR2 SYDVKM. V was clipped by 6 bases and J by 0 bases, with 8 bases between them. The CDR3 contains 13 residues. Written as DNA, the CDR3 is TGTGCCAGCAGGCAGGGGCTGAACACTGAAGCTTTCTTT. It encodes CASRQGLNTEAFF.

The chain links TRBV28 to TRBJ2-1, with D unresolved. Germline V lookup: CDR1 MDHEN, CDR2 SYDVKM. CDR3 size: 14 residues. V lost 4 bases and J 9 bases, leaving 16 bases between the germline ends. CDR3 in DNA: TGTGCCAGCAGTTCGACCACTTCATCGGGTGAGCAGTTCTTC. Translating gives CASSSTTSSGEQFF.

This clone was observed a handful of times. CDR3 sequence: CASSGDYTDTQYF. Here the CDR3 DNA reads TGTGCCAGTAGTGGGGACTACACAGATACGCAGTATTTT. The V call is TRBV19, the J call TRBJ2-3; TRBD2 aligns across 7 bases. With V trimmed by 5 bases and J by 2 bases, 1 base remained unmatched. Germline CDR1 reads LNHDA; CDR2 reads SQIVND (reference sequence). The CDR3 runs to 13 residues. Filled out from reference TRBV19 and TRBJ2-3, the complete variable domain reads DGGITQSPKYLFRKEGQNVTLSCEQNLNHDAMYWYRQDPGQGLRLIYYSQIVNDFQKGDIAEGYSVSREKKESFPLTVTSAQKNPTAFYLCASSGDYTDTQYFGPGTRLTVL.